The clone carrying this T cell receptor beta chain was seen only a few times. This record belongs to a study of tumor-infiltrating lymphocytes in localized non-small cell lung cancer. At the level of the study: Patients included smokers and never-smokers with various histologies, some sampled after neoadjuvant chemotherapy.

Measured with immunoSEQ multiplex PCR; TCRdb has only the in-frame clones, and not every one. The profile shows tens of thousands of clones, approximately 71% of them singletons. The CDR3 is 14 residues long. The V end lost 3 bases, the J end lost 2 bases, and 11 bases lay between the germline ends. The germline V gene has CDR1 MDHEN and CDR2 SYDVKM. The gene calls are TRBV28 and TRBJ2-7, with D possibly being TRBD1 or TRBD2 (5 bases each). The source of this sequence is a human donor with non-small cell lung cancer. Specimen: lung tumor tissue. The CDR3 DNA reads TGTGCCAGCAGTTTTGGGGACGTTGCCTACGAGCAGTACTTC. Encoded protein: CASSFGDVAYEQYF.